The 24 T cell receptor beta chains given below trace back to one sample, sequenced in a study of blood T cell repertoires in COVID-19. Only in-frame clones appear in the TCRdb table, and some are missing; sequencing was by immunoSEQ multiplex PCR. There are 45,000 to 55,000 clones in the sample; around 68% occur only once, and about 8.8% lies in the top ten. Input material: peripheral blood. The receptors shown here come from a woman between 65 and 79 years old with acute or convalescent COVID-19.

The chain recombines TRBV24-1 with TRBJ2-1, with 9 bases aligning to TRBD2. Trimming at V came to 4 bases and at J to 5 bases, leaving 8 bases not matched to a gene. CDR3 length equals 16 residues. CDR1 KGHDR and CDR2 SFDVKD come from the germline V gene. CDR3 in amino acids: CATSDARGGAHNEQFF. CDR3 DNA: TGTGCCACCAGTGACGCGCGCGGGGGGGCACACAATGAGCAGTTCTTC.

This sequence joins TRBV19 and TRBJ2-3; 7 bases line up with TRBD1. Unmatched junction bases numbered 5, after V lost 3 bases and J lost 2 bases. Germline CDR1 LNHDA, CDR2 SQIVND (reference sequence). The CDR3 has 15 residues. CDR3: CASSMSTGNTDTQYF. The CDR3, as DNA: TGTGCCAGTAGTATGTCGACAGGGAACACAGATACGCAGTATTTT.

The rearrangement uses TRBV7-2 and TRBJ2-5; possibly TRBD2 for D (5 bases). This CDR3 has 15 residues. V was cut by 3 bases and J by 4 bases, with 15 bases left in between. Germline CDR1 is SGHTA and CDR2 is FQGNSA. The CDR3 loop reads CASSLRPLGGETQYF. CDR3 coding DNA: TGTGCCAGCAGCTTGAGACCACTAGGTGGAGAGACCCAGTACTTC. Together with reference TRBV7-2 and TRBJ2-5, the CDR3 gives the full variable domain: GAGVSQSPSNKVTEKGKDVELRCDPISGHTALYWYRQSLGQGLEFLIYFQGNSAPDKSGLPSDRFSAERTGGSVSTLTIQRTQQEDSAVYLCASSLRPLGGETQYFGPGTRLLVL.

The rearrangement joins TRBV28 to TRBJ2-1; D is possibly TRBD1 (6 bases). The ends were cut back, 9 bases at V and 5 bases at J, with 14 bases in the middle. Looked up from germline, CDR1 is MDHEN and CDR2 is SYDVKM. This CDR3 is built from 13 residues. This CDR3 is CASNFGTHNEQFF. CDR3 DNA sequence: TGTGCCAGTAACTTTGGGACACACAATGAGCAGTTCTTC.

This sequence joins TRBV3-1 (or the pseudogene TRBV3-2) and TRBJ1-3, with a weak D call TRBD1 (5 bases). CDR3 length equals 18 residues. CDR1 and CDR2 from the germline V gene are LGHDT and YNNKEL (reference sequence). Trimming took 1 base from V and 2 from J, leaving 18 bases between them. The CDR3 sequence is CASSQAGDSFRAGNTIYF. The DNA for the CDR3 is TGTGCCAGCAGCCAAGCTGGGGACTCCTTTAGGGCTGGAAACACCATATATTTT.

As DNA, the CDR3 is TGTGCCAGCAGACAGGCAGGGGTCAACTATGGCTACACCTTC. It specifies CASRQAGVNYGYTF. The rearrangement joins TRBV2 to TRBJ1-2; a possible D gene is TRBD1 (6 bases). Germline V CDR1 and CDR2: SNHLY, FYNNEI. Trimming cost V 6 bases and J 2 bases, with 13 bases left between them. The CDR3 contains 14 residues.

V and J are TRBV3-1 (or the pseudogene TRBV3-2) and TRBJ2-2; 8 bases are shared with TRBD2. Trimming cost V 1 base and J 6 bases; bases outside gene matches: 7. Germline V lookup: CDR1 LGHDT, CDR2 YNNKEL (reference sequence). This CDR3 has 16 amino acids. The CDR3 here is CASSQGGRGGSGELFF. CDR3 nucleotides: TGTGCCAGCAGCCAAGGGGGACGGGGGGGCTCCGGGGAGCTGTTTTTT.

This chain uses TRBV27 with TRBJ1-6, with a tentative D call TRBD1 (5 bases). The CDR3 runs 12 residues. Germline V gives CDR1 MNHEY, CDR2 SMNVEV (reference sequence). V shed 7 bases and J shed 6 bases, with 7 bases lying between them. CDR3 sequence: CASTDTNSPLHF. The CDR3 nucleotides read TGTGCCAGCACGGACACTAATTCACCCCTCCACTTT.

This chain uses TRBV6-5 with TRBJ1-2; D ambiguous. There are 12 residues in the CDR3. CDR1 and CDR2 (germline): MNHEY, SVGAGI. The V end was cut by 6 bases, the J end by 4 bases, with 9 bases between. CDR3 DNA: TGTGCCAGCAGCTCTTACACCTATGGCTACACCTTC. Protein: CASSSYTYGYTF.

This chain joins TRBV20-1 and TRBJ2-7, with D possibly TRBD2 on 5 matching bases. Germline V gives CDR1 DFQATT, CDR2 SNEGSKA (reference sequence). The CDR3 consists of 11 residues. V was clipped by 2 bases and J by 5 bases, with 7 bases between them. CDR3 sequence: CSARLAHEQYF. The CDR3 coding sequence is TGCAGTGCTAGACTAGCCCACGAGCAGTACTTC.

The chain employs TRBV27 and TRBJ1-2, with TRBD1 matching 7 bases. The CDR3 has 13 residues. Germline assignment: CDR1 MNHEY and CDR2 SMNVEV (reference sequence). The J segment lost 7 bases and the V segment lost 6 bases, leaving 8 bases of the junction unmatched. The CDR3 loop reads CASSRNRGIGYTF. DNA of the CDR3: TGTGCCAGCAGCCGGAACAGGGGAATTGGCTACACCTTC.

This rearrangement joins TRBV7-2 to TRBJ1-2; no clear D. Per germline, CDR1 SGHTA and CDR2 FQGNSA. Trimming left V 5 bases short and J 4 bases short, with 5 bases between. The CDR3 has 11 amino acids. CDR3 loop: CASSQLYGYTF. DNA for the CDR3: TGTGCCAGCAGCCAACTCTATGGCTACACCTTC.

The rearrangement joins TRBV2 to TRBJ2-2, with TRBD1 identical over 7 bases. The CDR3 covers 15 residues. The V segment lost 4 bases and the J segment 1 base; nucleotides outside the gene matches: 3. Germline CDR1 and CDR2: SNHLY and FYNNEI. The CDR3 loop is CASSGDRQNTGELFF. Written as DNA, the CDR3 is TGTGCCAGCAGTGGGGACAGACAGAACACCGGGGAGCTGTTTTTT.

This chain uses TRBV6-5 with TRBJ1-5, with 9 positions matching TRBD1. The CDR3 covers 15 residues. Germline V gives CDR1 MNHEY, CDR2 SVGAGI. V dropped 8 bases and J dropped 0; count of bases not matched to a gene: 5. CDR3 amino acids: CASRPGQGSNQPQHF. The CDR3 bases are TGTGCCAGCCGCCCGGGACAGGGTAGCAATCAGCCCCAGCATTTT.

The chain has TRBV30 and TRBJ2-1; D not resolved. Germline CDR1 reads GTSNPN; CDR2 reads SVGIG (reference sequence). The CDR3 totals 13 residues. Trimming took off 1 base at V and 8 bases at J, with 12 bases between the two ends. The CDR3 loop reads CAWSARLQDEQFF. For the CDR3, the DNA is TGTGCCTGGAGTGCACGGTTGCAGGATGAGCAGTTCTTC.

The chain links TRBV5-1 to TRBJ2-1, with TRBD2 identical over 8 bases. CDR1 and CDR2 from the germline V gene are SGHRS and YFSETQ. The CDR3 consists of 16 residues. Trimming at V came to 0 bases and at J to 5 bases, leaving 7 bases not matched to a gene. The CDR3 sequence is CASSLGTSRGDNEQFF. The CDR3 bases are TGCGCCAGCAGCTTGGGGACTAGCCGGGGAGACAATGAGCAGTTCTTC.

The chain is built from TRBV11-1 and TRBJ2-1; possible D gene TRBD1, 6 bases. Germline V gene sequence: CDR1 SGHAT, CDR2 FQDESV (reference sequence). The CDR3 sequence is 15 residues long. Trimming left V 5 bases short and J 6 bases short, with 17 bases between. CDR3 in DNA: TGTGCCAGCAGCCGTTACGAACAGGGAAGCAATGAGCAGTTCTTC. Translating gives CASSRYEQGSNEQFF. Using reference TRBV11-1 and TRBJ2-1 for the parts outside the CDR3, the full variable domain is EAEVAQSPRYKITEKSQAVAFWCDPISGHATLYWYRQILGQGPELLVQFQDESVVDDSQLPKDRFSAERLKGVDSTLKIQPAELGDSAMYLCASSRYEQGSNEQFFGPGTRLTVL.

This clone was picked up a small number of times. The rearrangement uses TRBV6-6 and TRBJ2-3; 9 nucleotides line up with TRBD2. This CDR3 spans 16 amino acids. Trimming removed 0 bases from V and 2 bases from J; junction bases left unmatched: 3. Germline CDR1 and CDR2: MNHNY and SVGAGI (reference sequence). The CDR3 sequence is CASSYSASGDTDTQYF. In DNA, the CDR3 is TGTGCCAGCAGTTACTCGGCTAGCGGGGACACAGATACGCAGTATTTT.

This clone has only a few counts. The rearrangement uses TRBV9 and TRBJ2-1; 7 bases map to TRBD1. The CDR3 contains 13 residues. Germline CDR1 and CDR2: SGDLS and YYNGEE. J gave up 6 bases and V 4 bases, and 4 bases lay outside the gene matches. The CDR3 loop is CASSPWDSNEQFF. CDR3 DNA: TGTGCCAGCAGCCCCTGGGACAGCAATGAGCAGTTCTTC.

The chain couples TRBV7-8 to TRBJ2-3; D remains unclear. The germline gives CDR1 SGHVS, CDR2 FQNEAQ. Trimming left V 1 base short and J 8 bases short, with 10 bases between. This CDR3 region has 13 residues. CDR3 in DNA: TGTGCCAGCAGCTTAGAGCCTACGGGTACGCAGTATTTT. Its translation: CASSLEPTGTQYF.

CDR3 sequence (DNA): TGTGCCAGCAGCCAAGATCGCAATAGAAGAGCTTTCTTT. Residues: CASSQDRNRRAFF. The genes are TRBV3-1 (or the pseudogene TRBV3-2) and TRBJ1-1; no clear D. V lost 0 bases, J lost 10 bases, and 12 bases lay in between. Per germline, CDR1 LGHDT and CDR2 YNNKEL (reference sequence). This CDR3 comprises 13 residues.

The CDR3 here is CASSLGPGTEAFF. In DNA, the CDR3 is TGTGCCAGCAGTTTAGGGCCGGGCACTGAAGCTTTCTTT. The chain combines TRBV12-3 or TRBV12-4 with TRBJ1-1; D is unresolved. Deletions cut 1 base from V and 4 bases from J, with 7 bases between. The CDR3 runs 13 residues.

This clone was counted once. The chain links TRBV6-6 to TRBJ1-1, with D unclear. Germline V gene data show CDR1 as MNHNY and CDR2 as SVGAGI (reference sequence). Trimming took off 7 bases at V and 3 bases at J, with 18 bases between the two ends. The CDR3 length is 15 residues. The CDR3, as DNA: TGTGCCAGCACCGATATTCGAACTCTGGACACTGAAGCTTTCTTT. Protein product: CASTDIRTLDTEAFF.

The chain recombines TRBV7-9 with TRBJ1-2; no definite D call. V dropped 6 bases and J dropped 3 bases, with 23 bases sitting between them. The CDR3 consists of 17 residues. The germline V gene encodes CDR1 SEHNR and CDR2 FQNEAQ (reference sequence). The CDR3 DNA reads as TGTGCCAGCAGTCCAACTCGAAACCCGGGTGGAGACTATGGCTACACCTTC. It codes for CASSPTRNPGGDYGYTF. Full variable domain (remainder filled in from reference TRBV7-9 and TRBJ1-2): DTGVSQNPRHKITKRGQNVTFRCDPISEHNRLYWYRQTLGQGPEFLTYFQNEAQLEKSRLLSDRFSAERPKGSFSTLEIQRTEQGDSAMYLCASSPTRNPGGDYGYTFGSGTRLTVV.